What follows are 11 T cell receptor beta chains derived from one specimen sequenced in a study of cytomegalovirus exposure and HLA in healthy donors. The PCR contained 60 Vbeta and 13 Jbeta primers. TCRdb's table, derived via immunoSEQ multiplex PCR, lists solely in-frame clones and lacks some. Among tens of thousands of clones listed, less than 80% were seen once. The sequenced material came from PBMCs. These receptors came from a man aged 30 to 45 in good health and CMV-seronegative.

V usage is TRBV15 and J usage is TRBJ2-7; 11 positions agree with TRBD1. Trimming removed 0 bases from V and 3 bases from J; junction bases left unmatched: 1. This CDR3 has 15 amino acids. CDR1 LNHNV and CDR2 YYDKDF come from the germline V gene (reference sequence). The CDR3 sequence: CATSREGTGGYEQYF. Here the CDR3 DNA reads TGTGCCACCAGCAGAGAAGGGACAGGGGGCTACGAGCAGTACTTC.

V and J are TRBV5-1 and TRBJ2-1; D is possibly TRBD2 (6 bases). Trimming took 0 bases from V and 8 from J, leaving 18 bases between them. This CDR3 region has 16 residues. In germline, CDR1 is SGHRS, CDR2 YFSETQ. The DNA for the CDR3 is TGCGCCAGCAGCTTGGGGCGGGGCCTAGCTGGGGATGAGCAGTTCTTC. Amino acids: CASSLGRGLAGDEQFF.

The rearrangement uses TRBV7-7 and TRBJ1-3, with D possibly being TRBD1 (5 bases). The germline V gene has CDR1 SSHAT and CDR2 FNYEAQ (reference sequence). This CDR3 has 12 amino acids. The CDR3: CAVRVTGNTIYF. The CDR3 nucleotides are TGTGCTGTCAGGGTAACTGGAAACACCATATATTTT.

This chain connects TRBV2 to TRBJ1-2, with D possibly TRBD1 on 6 matching bases. Trimming left V 3 bases short and J 8 bases short, with 10 bases between. Per the germline V gene, CDR1 is SNHLY and CDR2 is FYNNEI. There are 12 residues in the CDR3. CDR3 loop: CASSEAGEGYTF. CDR3 nucleotide sequence: TGTGCCAGCAGTGAGGCAGGGGAAGGCTACACCTTC.

In DNA, the CDR3 is TGTGCCAGCAGTTTATCGATAGGGGGTAGCGGGAGGGCCATGGAATGGTGGAATGAGCAGTTCTTC. It is translated as CASSLSIGGSGRAMEWWNEQFF. The chain couples TRBV27 to TRBJ2-1, with 11 bases that match TRBD2. Germline-derived CDR1 and CDR2 are MNHEY and SMNVEV (reference sequence). The CDR3 totals 22 residues. V shed 0 bases, J shed 7 bases, and the junction held 23 bases outside the gene matches.

The V call is TRBV28, the J call TRBJ1-1; D ambiguous. CDR1 and CDR2 (germline): MDHEN, SYDVKM. This CDR3 comprises 14 residues. V was shortened by 3 bases and J by 1 base, with 9 bases between the two germline ends. The CDR3 DNA reads as TGTGCCAGCAGTTTGGGAGGTGAGAACACTGAAGCTTTCTTT. Translated, it gives CASSLGGENTEAFF.

The J gene is TRBJ1-4, the V gene TRBV28, with a tentative D call TRBD1 (6 bases). CDR3 length: 14 amino acids. Trimming shortened V by 7 bases and J by 3 bases, and 12 bases separated the two germline ends. In germline, CDR1 is MDHEN, CDR2 SYDVKM. DNA for the CDR3: TGTGCCAGCACTCCCTCAGGGGCTAATGAAAAACTGTTTTTT. This gives the protein CASTPSGANEKLFF.

This rearrangement joins TRBV5-1 to TRBJ1-4; 8 bases match TRBD1. CDR1 and CDR2 (germline): SGHRS, YFSETQ. J was trimmed by 3 bases and V by 4 bases; bases with no gene match: 5. The CDR3 is 15 amino acids. DNA of the CDR3: TGCGCCAGCAGCGCGACAGGGGAGGCTAATGAAAAACTGTTTTTT. Residues: CASSATGEANEKLFF.

This clone was seen a single time. CDR3 in amino acids: CASSLFTGTAPPEQYF. The CDR3 DNA is TGTGCCAGCAGCTTATTTACCGGGACAGCTCCTCCAGAGCAGTACTTC. This chain uses TRBV7-8 with TRBJ2-7; TRBD1 matches 7 bases. Germline CDR1 and CDR2: SGHVS and FQNEAQ. The V and J ends lost 2 bases and 7 bases, in that order; junction bases with no gene match: 14. The CDR3 totals 16 residues.

This chain joins TRBV11-2 and TRBJ1-1; D is ambiguous. V was shortened by 4 bases and J by 8 bases, with 14 bases between the two germline ends. There are 13 residues in the CDR3. Germline V gene data show CDR1 as SGHAT and CDR2 as FQNNGV. CDR3 DNA: TGTGCCAGCAGCTCAAACAGACCAGCAGAAGCTTTCTTT. Translating it yields CASSSNRPAEAFF.

The chain joins TRBV5-1 to TRBJ1-2; D perhaps matches TRBD1 (6 bases). This CDR3 region has 17 residues. CDR1 is SGHRS, CDR2 YFSETQ, per germline. Trimming stripped 0 bases from V and 7 bases from J, with 22 bases between. CDR3 coding DNA: TGCGCCAGCAGCTTGGAGGACAGAGCCCTCCCCGCCTTTGGCTACACCTTC. Protein product: CASSLEDRALPAFGYTF. The complete variable domain, with remaining parts taken from reference TRBV5-1 and TRBJ1-2, reads KAGVTQTPRYLIKTRGQQVTLSCSPISGHRSVSWYQQTPGQGLQFLFEYFSETQRNKGNFPGRFSGRQFSNSRSEMNVSTLELGDSALYLCASSLEDRALPAFGYTFGSGTRLTVV.